The sample holds one count of the clone carrying this T cell receptor (beta chain). As yet, its antigen is unknown. This sample includes further DNA sequences coding for the same CDR3. These data originate in a study of shared clonotypes between healthy human individuals. Study conclusions and caveats: Clonotype sharing among donors, it was expected, would be affected by sequencing depth.

The study drew all its donors from Caucasian adults living in Nashville, Tennessee. Into CD45RA+ naive and CD45RA-negative memory subsets, the CD4+ cells were split. The protocol was immunoSEQ multiplex PCR, while the TCRdb copy is restricted to in-frame clones and leaves out a portion. The table records some 2.3 million clones, 85% to 95% of them present only once. Germline V gene data show CDR1 as SNHLY and CDR2 as FYNNEI. V shed 5 bases, J shed 0 bases, and the junction held 4 bases outside the gene matches. The CDR3 has 15 amino acids. Sequencing used naive CD4+ T cells from PBMCs. Sample subset: CD45RA+ positively selected. The clonotype was recovered from a man between 18 and 29 years old in good health. Some clones in this sample may be carry-over from other donors' samples. V gene TRBV2 combines with J gene TRBJ2-1, with 7 nucleotides matching TRBD2. The CDR3 is CASSQRGPSYNEQFF. CDR3 DNA: TGTGCCAGCAGTCAGCGGGGCCCCTCCTACAATGAGCAGTTCTTC.